This T cell receptor beta chain was identified during a study of CD8 T cells in Susac syndrome. Whole-study results and caveats: It was acknowledged in the study that the number of individuals who were included in its TCR sequencing and HLA analysis was relatively small.

This CDR3 is 14 amino acids long. V gave up 6 bases and J gave up 4 bases; unmatched junction bases: 6. The germline gives CDR1 MNHEY, CDR2 SVGEGT. Random hexamers were used to reverse transcribe the RNA input (about 0.5 to 1 ug). One entry per CDR3 protein results from TCRdb running MiXCR on the immunoSEQ multiplex PCR reads. The sample yields around 300,000 distinct CDR3 sequences, about 82% seen once. With respect to this clonotype: Its antigen is not identified.

Sequencing of TCR beta, carried out with a high-throughput approach, was applied to CD8+ and CD4+ T cells from the blood. The origin of this receptor is a human donor with multiple sclerosis. The source material was CD8+ T cells from PBMCs. This rearrangement joins TRBV6-2 or TRBV6-3 to TRBJ2-3; 8 bases align to TRBD2. In nucleotides, the CDR3 is TGTGCCAGCAGAGATGTAGCGGGACCAGATACGCAGTATTTT. This sequence encodes CASRDVAGPDTQYF.